The clone carrying this TCR beta chain has a single count. This sample is part of a study of CD8 T cells in Susac syndrome. Across the whole study: Blood was drawn from Susac syndrome patients while they were therapy-naive, on corticosteroids, or on intravenous immunoglobulin alone.

From blood CD8+ and CD4+ T cells, TCR beta sequences were generated. Reverse transcription of roughly 0.5 to 1 ug RNA was carried out with random hexamers. Amplification of TCR beta CDR3 by immunoSEQ multiplex PCR spanned 54 Vbeta and 13 Jbeta. TCRdb processed the immunoSEQ multiplex PCR reads anew with MiXCR; each CDR3 protein has one entry. The sample yields about 240,000 distinct CDR3 sequences, about 96% seen once. The germline CDR1 and CDR2 sequences are DFQATT and SNEGSKA (reference sequence). The V and J ends lost 3 bases and 3 bases respectively, with 11 bases between them. The CDR3 covers 13 residues.

Sequencing was performed on CD4+ T cells from PBMCs. The receptor comes from a human donor with Susac syndrome. The chain combines TRBV20-1 with TRBJ1-1, with TRBD1 as a possible D gene (5 bases). DNA of the CDR3: TGCAGTGCTAGTATCCTGGGGGACACTGAAGCTTTCTTT. Translation gives CSASILGDTEAFF.